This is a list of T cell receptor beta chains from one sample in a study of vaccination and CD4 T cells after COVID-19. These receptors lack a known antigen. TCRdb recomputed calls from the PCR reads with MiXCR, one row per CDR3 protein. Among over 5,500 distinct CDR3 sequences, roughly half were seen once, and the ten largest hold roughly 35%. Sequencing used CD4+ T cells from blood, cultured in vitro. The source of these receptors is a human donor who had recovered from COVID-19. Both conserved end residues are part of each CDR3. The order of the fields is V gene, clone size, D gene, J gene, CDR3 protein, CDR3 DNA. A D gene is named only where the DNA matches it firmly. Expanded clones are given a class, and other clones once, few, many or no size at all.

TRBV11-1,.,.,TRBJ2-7,CASSLGQFTEQYF,TGTGCCAGCAGCTTAGGACAATTTACCGAGCAGTACTTC
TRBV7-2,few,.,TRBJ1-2,CASSWRDHYGYTF,TGTGCCAGCAGCTGGCGGGACCACTATGGCTACACCTTC
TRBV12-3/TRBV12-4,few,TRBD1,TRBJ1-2,CASSGDRGKRGYTF,TGTGCCAGCAGTGGCGACAGGGGGAAACGTGGCTACACCTTC
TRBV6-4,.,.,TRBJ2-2,CASRTTGIGAGELFF,TGTGCCAGCAGAACTACAGGGATAGGTGCCGGGGAGCTGTTTTTT
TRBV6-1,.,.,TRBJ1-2,CASRSGPRYTF,TGTGCCAGCAGGAGTGGGCCCCGCTACACCTTC
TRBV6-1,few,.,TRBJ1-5,CASTRVNSNQPQHF,TGTGCCAGCACAAGGGTTAATAGCAATCAGCCCCAGCATTTT
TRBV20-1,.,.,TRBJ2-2,CSAEGTGELFF,TGCAGTGCGGAGGGCACCGGGGAGCTGTTTTTT
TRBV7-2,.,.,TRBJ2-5,CASNYPGGKTQYF,TGTGCCAGCAATTACCCAGGGGGGAAGACCCAGTACTTC
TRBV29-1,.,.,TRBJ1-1,CSVGKILNTEAFF,TGCAGCGTTGGGAAGATCCTGAACACTGAAGCTTTCTTT
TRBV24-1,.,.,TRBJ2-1,CATSDFPDNEQFF,TGTGCCACCAGTGATTTTCCCGACAATGAGCAGTTCTTC
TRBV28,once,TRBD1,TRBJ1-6,CASTLPTGQGSNSPLHF,TGTGCCAGCACCCTTCCGACGGGACAGGGCTCGAATTCACCCCTCCACTTT
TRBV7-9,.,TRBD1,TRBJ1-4,CASSEAVRTGDEKLFF,TGTGCCAGCAGCGAAGCGGTCCGGACAGGGGATGAAAAACTGTTTTTT
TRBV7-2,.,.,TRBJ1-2,CASSSWTASSYGYTF,TGTGCCAGCAGCTCATGGACAGCCTCATCCTATGGCTACACCTTC
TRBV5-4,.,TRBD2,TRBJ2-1,CASSEIAGGLNEQFF,TGTGCCAGCAGCGAAATAGCGGGAGGTCTAAATGAGCAGTTCTTC
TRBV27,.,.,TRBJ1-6,CASSLNLEALHF,TGTGCCAGCAGTTTAAACCTGGAGGCCCTCCACTTT
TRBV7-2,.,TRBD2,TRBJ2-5,CASSFYRGGGETQYF,TGTGCCAGCAGCTTTTACCGGGGGGGCGGGGAGACCCAGTACTTC
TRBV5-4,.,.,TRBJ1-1,CASSYLRRTEAFF,TGTGCCAGCAGTTATCTACGGAGGACTGAAGCTTTCTTT
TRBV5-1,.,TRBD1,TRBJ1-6,CASSLGTVNSPLHF,TGCGCCAGTAGCCTGGGGACAGTAAATTCACCCCTCCACTTT
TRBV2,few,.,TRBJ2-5,CASSREGQVQETQYF,TGTGCCAGCAGTCGAGAAGGGCAGGTTCAAGAGACCCAGTACTTC
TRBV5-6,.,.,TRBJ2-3,CASSLRGVRQYF,TGTGCCAGCAGCTTACGCGGGGTAAGGCAGTATTTT
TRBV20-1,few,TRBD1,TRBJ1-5,CSAAGGSTPQHF,TGCAGTGCTGCAGGGGGATCTACTCCCCAGCATTTT
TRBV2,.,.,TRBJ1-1,CASSVQSLNTEAFF,TGTGCCAGCAGTGTCCAATCCCTGAACACTGAAGCTTTCTTT
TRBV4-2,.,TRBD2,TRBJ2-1,CASSLSRLSGGGDEQFF,TGTGCCAGCAGCCTTTCTCGGCTATCGGGGGGGGGAGATGAGCAGTTCTTC
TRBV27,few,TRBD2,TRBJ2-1,CATGTSGSTYNEQFF,TGTGCCACCGGGACTAGCGGGAGCACCTACAATGAGCAGTTCTTC
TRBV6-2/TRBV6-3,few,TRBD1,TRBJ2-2,CASSYPLQQGARGELFF,TGTGCCAGCAGTTACCCCCTCCAACAGGGGGCGCGGGGGGAGCTGTTTTTT
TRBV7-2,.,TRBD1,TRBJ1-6,CASSSRTGGLSSYNSPLHF,TGTGCCAGCAGCTCGAGGACAGGGGGCCTCTCATCCTATAATTCACCCCTCCACTTT
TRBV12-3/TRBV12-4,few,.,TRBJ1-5,CASSLGGGLSQPQHF,TGTGCCAGCAGTTTAGGGGGGGGCTTAAGTCAGCCCCAGCATTTT
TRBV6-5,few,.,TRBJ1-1,CASSYLGGGSGTEAFF,TGTGCCAGCAGTTACCTCGGCGGGGGGAGTGGGACTGAAGCTTTCTTT
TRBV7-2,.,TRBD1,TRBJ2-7,CASSYGQGSSYEQYF,TGTGCCAGCAGCTACGGACAGGGAAGCTCCTACGAGCAGTACTTC
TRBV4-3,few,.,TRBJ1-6,CASSQDLAGGNAYNSPLHF,TGCGCCAGCAGCCAAGACCTCGCTGGGGGTAATGCCTATAATTCACCCCTCCACTTT
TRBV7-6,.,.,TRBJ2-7,CASSLGGGGSIQNEQYF,TGTGCCAGCAGCTTAGGGGGGGGCGGGAGTATTCAGAACGAGCAGTACTTC
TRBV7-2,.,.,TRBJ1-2,CASSLGGRQGYTF,TGTGCCAGCAGCTTAGGGGGCAGGCAAGGCTACACCTTC
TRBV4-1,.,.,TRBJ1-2,CASSQAPRAGAFYGYTF,TGCGCCAGCAGCCAAGCCCCCAGGGCAGGGGCCTTCTATGGCTACACCTTC
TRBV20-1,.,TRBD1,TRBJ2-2,CSARNQGAPGELFF,TGCAGTGCTAGGAATCAGGGGGCCCCCGGGGAGCTGTTTTTT
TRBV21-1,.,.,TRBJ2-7,CASRTETFAYEQYF,TGTGCCAGCAGAACGGAGACTTTTGCCTACGAGCAGTACTTC
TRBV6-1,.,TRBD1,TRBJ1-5,CASSPQTGVSNQPQHF,TGTGCCAGCAGTCCTCAAACAGGGGTTAGCAATCAGCCCCAGCATTTT
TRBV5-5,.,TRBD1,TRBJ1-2,CASSLFRDRVVGYTF,TGTGCCAGCAGCTTATTCCGGGACAGGGTCGTCGGCTACACCTTC
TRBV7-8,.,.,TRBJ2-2,CASSFRGEKAGELFF,TGTGCCAGCAGCTTCCGTGGGGAAAAAGCCGGGGAGCTGTTTTTT
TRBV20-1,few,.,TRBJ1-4,CSARDRNGGEKLFF,TGCAGTGCTAGAGATAGGAACGGGGGAGAAAAACTGTTTTTT
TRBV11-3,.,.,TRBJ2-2,CASSLVGHTGELFF,TGTGCCAGCAGCTTAGTCGGTCACACCGGGGAGCTGTTTTTT
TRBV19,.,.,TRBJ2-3,CASSIDLGGPTQYF,TGTGCCAGTAGTATAGATCTGGGGGGCCCGACGCAGTATTTT
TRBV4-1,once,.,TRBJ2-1,CASSQIQGEQFF,TGCGCCAGCAGCCAAATCCAGGGTGAGCAGTTCTTC
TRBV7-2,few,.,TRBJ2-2,CASSRDSWTGELFF,TGTGCCAGCAGCAGAGACAGTTGGACCGGGGAGCTGTTTTTT
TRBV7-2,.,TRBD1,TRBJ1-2,CASSPSRDRGYGYTF,TGTGCCAGCAGCCCCTCCCGGGACAGGGGCTATGGCTACACCTTC
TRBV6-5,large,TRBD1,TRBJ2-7,CASSLNRGQDEQYF,TGTGCCAGCAGTTTAAACAGGGGGCAGGACGAGCAGTACTTC
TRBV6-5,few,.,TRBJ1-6,CASSYATANNSPLHF,TGTGCCAGCAGTTACGCGACAGCAAATAATTCACCCCTCCACTTT
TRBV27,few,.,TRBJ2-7,CASSSTSGASYYEQYF,TGTGCCAGCAGTTCGACCTCAGGCGCGTCCTACTACGAGCAGTACTTC
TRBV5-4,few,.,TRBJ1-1,CASSAYRQALNTEAFF,TGTGCCAGCAGCGCCTATAGACAGGCTTTGAACACTGAAGCTTTCTTT
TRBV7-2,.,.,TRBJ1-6,CASSLVTPYNSPLHF,TGTGCCAGCAGCTTAGTAACACCCTATAATTCACCCCTCCACTTT
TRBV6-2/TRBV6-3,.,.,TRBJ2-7,CASSYADIYYEQYF,TGTGCCAGCAGTTACGCCGACATTTACTACGAGCAGTACTTC
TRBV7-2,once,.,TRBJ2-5,CASSLTGTAQETQYF,TGTGCCAGCAGCCTCACCGGGACTGCACAAGAGACCCAGTACTTC
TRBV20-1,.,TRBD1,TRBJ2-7,CSALVTGFRYF,TGCAGTGCCTTAGTGACAGGGTTTCGGTACTTC
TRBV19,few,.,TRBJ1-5,CASSSSGISRGPQHF,TGTGCCAGTAGTTCCTCAGGTATCTCGAGGGGGCCCCAGCATTTT
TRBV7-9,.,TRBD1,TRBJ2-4,CASSRSKTGSRVIQYF,TGTGCCAGCAGCCGATCCAAGACAGGGAGTAGGGTCATTCAGTACTTC
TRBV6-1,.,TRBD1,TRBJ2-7,CASRPTWDRWDEQYF,TGTGCCAGCAGGCCAACCTGGGACAGGTGGGACGAGCAGTACTTC
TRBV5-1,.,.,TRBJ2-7,CASSSGGLGYEQYF,TGCGCCAGCAGCTCAGGCGGACTGGGTTACGAGCAGTACTTC
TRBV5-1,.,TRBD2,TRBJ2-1,CASSEGLVSYNEQFF,TGCGCCAGCAGCGAGGGACTAGTCTCCTACAATGAGCAGTTCTTC
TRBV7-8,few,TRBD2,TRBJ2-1,CASSLNVKTSGRGNEQFF,TGTGCCAGCAGCTTAAACGTAAAGACTAGCGGGAGAGGCAATGAGCAGTTCTTC
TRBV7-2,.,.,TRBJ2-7,CASSPDKARSYEQYF,TGTGCCAGCAGCCCAGACAAGGCACGATCCTACGAGCAGTACTTC
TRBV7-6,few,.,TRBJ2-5,CASSFQETQYF,TGTGCCAGCAGCTTCCAAGAGACCCAGTACTTC